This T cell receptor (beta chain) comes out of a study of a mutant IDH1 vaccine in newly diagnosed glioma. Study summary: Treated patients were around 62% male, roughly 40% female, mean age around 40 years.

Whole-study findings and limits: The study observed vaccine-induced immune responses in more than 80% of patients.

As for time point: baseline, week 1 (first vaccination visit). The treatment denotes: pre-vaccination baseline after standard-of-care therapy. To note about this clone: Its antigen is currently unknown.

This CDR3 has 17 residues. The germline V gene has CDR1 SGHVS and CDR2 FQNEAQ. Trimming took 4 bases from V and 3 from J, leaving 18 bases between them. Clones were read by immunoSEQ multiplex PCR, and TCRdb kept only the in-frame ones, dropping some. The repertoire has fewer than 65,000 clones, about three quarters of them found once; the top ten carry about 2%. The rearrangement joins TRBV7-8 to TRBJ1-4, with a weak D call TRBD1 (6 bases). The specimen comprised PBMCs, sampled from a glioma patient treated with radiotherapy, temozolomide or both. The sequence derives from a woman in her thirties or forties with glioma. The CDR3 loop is CASSSWTGQFANEKLFF. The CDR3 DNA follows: TGTGCCAGCAGCTCCTGGACCGGACAGTTCGCTAATGAAAAACTGTTTTTT.